Included here is one T cell receptor (beta chain) sequence, with context. The antigen is undetermined. The data were produced by immunoSEQ multiplex PCR, yet TCRdb's version contains in-frame clones alone and is incomplete. The sample consists of roughly 62,000 clones, 60% to 80% of them appearing once. This specimen belongs to a study of radiotherapy plus CTLA-4 blockade in lung cancer. As for the study in general: Across the patients, objective responses occurred in under 20%, and disease control in just over 30%. Study-wide results and limits: Expansion in blood of tumor-derived TCR clones was seen after radiotherapy plus ipilimumab.

The study gave focal radiation plus ipilimumab CTLA-4 blockade to patients with chemo-refractory metastatic non-small-cell lung cancer. J gave up 7 bases and V 4 bases, and 6 bases lay outside the gene matches. This CDR3 is built from 15 residues. Germline loops: CDR1 SGHNT, CDR2 YYREEE (reference sequence). The starting material was peripheral blood, obtained from a patient treated with radiotherapy plus ipilimumab. The rearrangement uses TRBV5-4 and TRBJ2-1; 12 bases map to TRBD2. The sequence derives from a human donor with non-small cell lung cancer who had a complete response to radiotherapy plus ipilimumab. The CDR3 region is CASSPSGGVGNEQFF. CDR3 nucleotides: TGTGCCAGCAGCCCTAGCGGGGGGGTTGGTAATGAGCAGTTCTTC.